The entry below describes one T cell receptor (beta chain). The antigen this receptor binds is unknown. No base quality values were provided; no much bigger clone lies one nucleotide off. V loses 1 base at its end and J loses 2 bases; junction bases beyond the gene matches: 3. The germline V gene (reference sequence) yields DFQATT for CDR1 and SNEGSKA for CDR2. The CDR3, cysteine through phenylalanine, is 16 amino acids long. Of all the DNA, just the CDR3 is kept, 48 bases in frame from base 1. This sample was taken from a study of response to subunit inactivated influenza vaccine (dated by TCRdb to 2016 to 2018). In the study overall: The study used deep quantitative T cell receptor repertoire profiling to track responses to a trivalent subunit inactivated influenza vaccine. What the authors observed across the whole study: The authors suggested that each seasonal influenza vaccination may recruit only a limited number of new T cells.

Libraries were built with RT-PCR. The reads were generated on an Illumina HiSeq 2500. Using fastp at Q25 and MiXCR, TCRdb reprocessed the public reads and kept productive beta chains. Every CDR3 protein is listed once, alongside the most common genes and DNA of its rows. In this sample the table shows about 520,000 distinct CDR3 sequences, about 25% of which occur a single time. The biggest ten clones account for 1.5% to 2% of the sample. The chain joins TRBV20-1 to TRBJ2-3; the central 13 bases match TRBD2. The TCR sequence derives from a middle-aged man who received an inactivated influenza vaccine. Donor details come from another sample of the same person, matched by shared clones. The material was CD4+ T cells sorted from PBMCs, obtained about 5 days after vaccination. The CDR3 here reads CSARGGLAGPTDTQYF. The DNA sequence is given as TGCAGTGCTAGAGGGGGACTAGCGGGGCCCACAGATACGCAGTATTTT.